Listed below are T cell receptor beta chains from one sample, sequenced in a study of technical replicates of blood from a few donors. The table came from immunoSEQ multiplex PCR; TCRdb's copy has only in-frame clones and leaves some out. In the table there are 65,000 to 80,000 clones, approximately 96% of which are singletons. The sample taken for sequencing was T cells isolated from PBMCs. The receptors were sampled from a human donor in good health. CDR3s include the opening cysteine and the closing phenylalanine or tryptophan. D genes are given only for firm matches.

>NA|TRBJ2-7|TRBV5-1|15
CASSLDRASGNEQYF
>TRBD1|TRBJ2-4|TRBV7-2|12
CASSPQGVVGYF
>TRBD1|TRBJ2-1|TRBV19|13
CAIRDRGRNEQFF
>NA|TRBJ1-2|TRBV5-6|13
CASSLRGFYGYTF
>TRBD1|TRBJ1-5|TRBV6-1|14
CASRETGDNQPQHF
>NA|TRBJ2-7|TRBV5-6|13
CASSVDSPLEQYF
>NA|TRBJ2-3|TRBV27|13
CASSNILTDTQYF
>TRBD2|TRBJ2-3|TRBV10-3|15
CAISGTSGPTDTQYF
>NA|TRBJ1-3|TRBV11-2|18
CASSSHVKTASGGNTIYF
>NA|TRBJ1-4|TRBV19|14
CASSRTETNEKLFF
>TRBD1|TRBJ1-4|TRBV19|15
CASTTDRGRNEKLFF
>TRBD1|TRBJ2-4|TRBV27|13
CASSSTGINIQYF
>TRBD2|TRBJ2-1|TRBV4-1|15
CASSQELAGANEQFF
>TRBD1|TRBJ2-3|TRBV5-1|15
CASSLEGQGTDTQYF